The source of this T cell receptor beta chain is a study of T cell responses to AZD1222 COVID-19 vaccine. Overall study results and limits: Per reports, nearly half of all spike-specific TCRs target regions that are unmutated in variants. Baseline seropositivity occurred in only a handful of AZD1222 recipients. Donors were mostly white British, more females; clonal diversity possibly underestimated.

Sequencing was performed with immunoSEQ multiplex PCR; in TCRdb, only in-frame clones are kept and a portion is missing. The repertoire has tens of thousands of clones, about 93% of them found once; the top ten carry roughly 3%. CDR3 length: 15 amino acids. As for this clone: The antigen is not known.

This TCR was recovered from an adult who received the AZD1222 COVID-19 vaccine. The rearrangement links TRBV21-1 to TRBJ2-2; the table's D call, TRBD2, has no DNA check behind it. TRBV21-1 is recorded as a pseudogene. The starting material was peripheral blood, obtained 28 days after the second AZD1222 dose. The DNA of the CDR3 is TGTGCCACCCGATCCGGGACTACGTCCACCGGGGAGCTGTTTTTT. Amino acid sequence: CATRSGTTSTGELFF.